These 2 T cell receptor beta chains share one sample of origin, sequenced in a study of T cell repertoires in cytomegalovirus infection. No antigen has been identified for these receptors. TCRdb reanalysed the reads using MiXCR and keeps one entry per CDR3 protein. The sample yields 75,000 to 100,000 distinct CDR3 sequences, over 25% seen once. The sequences come from CD8+ T cells from cultured PBMCs, collected from culture after CMV antigen stimulation. These receptors were obtained from a human donor in good health (CMV status not recorded). Some clones in this sample may be carry-over from other donors' samples.

The V and J genes are TRBV7-9 and TRBJ1-1; no clear D gene. V was clipped by 5 bases and J by 0 bases, with 19 bases between them. Germline-derived CDR1 and CDR2 are SEHNR and FQNEAQ (reference sequence). This CDR3 region has 17 residues. In DNA form, the CDR3 reads TGTGCCAGCAGCCCGTCGGACGGAGCTGAGGTGAACACTGAAGCTTTCTTT. The encoded protein is CASSPSDGAEVNTEAFF.

This clonotype was counted at least ten times. The chain joins TRBV27 to TRBJ2-7, with 8 positions matching TRBD1. V shed 5 bases and J 3 bases; nucleotides not matched to a gene: 9. This CDR3 is 15 amino acids long. Germline CDR1 reads MNHEY; CDR2 reads SMNVEV (reference sequence). CDR3 in amino acids: CASSPYLTGGYEQYF. DNA of the CDR3: TGTGCCAGCAGTCCGTACCTTACAGGGGGCTACGAGCAGTACTTC.